This TCR beta chain came from a study of neoadjuvant anti-PD-1 for oral cavity cancer. Overall study context: Nivolumab at 3 mg/kg was mostly given biweekly, three to four doses, pre-surgery. Around day 43, patients without progression received a fourth nivolumab dose before surgery. General study results and limits: Non-responders to neoadjuvant nivolumab had significantly more clonal PBMC T cells than responders.

Profiling relied on immunoSEQ multiplex PCR, and the TCRdb table lists in-frame clones only, not all of them. The sample holds about 14,000 clones, 71% seen once. Patients had newly diagnosed, untreated stage II-IVA oral cavity squamous cell carcinoma. Remarks on this clone: The antigen is unknown.

The sequences come from PBMCs, collected before nivolumab (anti-PD-1) treatment. The clonotype was recovered from a person between 40 and 79 years old with oral cavity squamous cell carcinoma.

The CDR3: CASSQIPGLASYEQYF. The CDR3 bases are TGCGCCAGCAGCCAAATCCCGGGACTAGCTTCTTACGAGCAGTACTTC. The chain carries TRBV4-1 and TRBJ2-7; 9 nucleotides match TRBD2. Germline-derived CDR1 and CDR2 are MGHRA and YSYEKL. The J segment lost 4 bases and the V segment lost 2 bases, leaving 9 bases of the junction unmatched. The CDR3 loop spans 16 amino acids.